The clone carrying this T cell receptor beta chain showed up many times. The antigen is not known. The record originates from a study of identical twins. V was shortened by 1 base and J by 0 bases, with 12 bases between the two germline ends. CDR1 and CDR2 (germline): SGHTA, FQGNSA. The CDR3 consists of 16 residues. cDNA carried unique molecular identifiers, and a universal primer site was added by template switching. TCRdb called the 5' RACE reads again in MiXCR, with one record for every CDR3 protein. The data hold some 710,000 distinct CDR3 sequences, with 6% to 6.5% observed a single time. Study results and limitations: Zero-insertion findings could be partly confounded by invariant cells (MAIT and iNKT cells). Cross-sectional statistics, not tracking of the same donors, supported the conclusions. Beta clonotypes that were abundant in cord blood contained fewer insertions, a pattern absent from memory repertoires.

This chain joins TRBV7-2 and TRBJ1-2; D unclear. Sequencing input: naive T cells sorted from blood. The TCR comes from a young man in good health. CDR3 residues: CASSLGGDATNYGYTF. The CDR3 DNA reads as TGTGCCAGCAGCTTAGGCGGAGACGCGACTAACTATGGCTACACCTTC. Full variable domain (rest looked up from reference TRBV7-2 and TRBJ1-2): GAGVSQSPSNKVTEKGKDVELRCDPISGHTALYWYRQSLGQGLEFLIYFQGNSAPDKSGLPSDRFSAERTGGSVSTLTIQRTQQEDSAVYLCASSLGGDATNYGYTFGSGTRLTVV.